This record concerns one TCR beta chain sequence. Its antigen is as yet unknown. TCRdb reprocessed the 5' RACE reads and reports one entry per CDR3 protein, with no DNA. This sample's table has 500,000 to 700,000 distinct CDR3 sequences. This CDR3 comprises 16 residues. Germline V gene data show CDR1 as SGHRS and CDR2 as YFSETQ. The data were taken from a study of T cells expressing NK-cell markers. Study information: Repertoires of TCR beta were obtained from T cells sorted as CD3+CD56+NKG2C+, CD3+CD56+NKG2C- and CD3+CD56-NKG2C+.

Study-level findings and limits: These clonotypes additionally ranked first within the CD3+CD56-NKG2C+ fraction of four donors.

The sequence was collected from a man aged 18 to 30 in good health. The genes are TRBV5-1 and TRBJ2-1; the TCRdb call, TRBD2, lacks DNA for checking. Sequencing used blood T cells: a sorted CD56 or NKG2C T cell subset, CD4+ or CD8+ T cells, or bulk PBMC T cells (not recorded which). Here the CDR3 reads CASSLAATSAPGEQFF.